This T cell receptor beta chain was sequenced in a study of cytomegalovirus exposure and HLA in healthy donors. Study-level results: Researchers reported in a later analysis that a missense DCLRE1C variant was tied to TCR beta V- and J-gene trimming. The authors judged a highly shared variant cluster likely a sequencing artifact.

The CDR3 totals 15 residues. V was clipped by 4 bases and J by 2 bases; unmatched bases: 5. Germline V gene sequence: CDR1 SGHRS, CDR2 YFSETQ. The PCR ran on 60 Vbeta and 13 Jbeta primers. Here immunoSEQ multiplex PCR was the method, and the copy in TCRdb shows in-frame clones only, minus some. Of 200,000 to 250,000 clones listed, 75% to 85% were seen once; the top ten hold approximately 2.6%. Details on this clone: Its antigen is as yet unknown.

The sequenced sample consisted of PBMCs. The rearrangement links TRBV5-1 to TRBJ2-1; 8 bases are shared with TRBD2. The source of this sequence is a woman aged 55-75 years in good health and CMV-seropositive. The CDR3 is CASSSAGGTYNEQFF. CDR3 nucleotides: TGCGCCAGCAGCAGCGCGGGGGGCACCTACAATGAGCAGTTCTTC.